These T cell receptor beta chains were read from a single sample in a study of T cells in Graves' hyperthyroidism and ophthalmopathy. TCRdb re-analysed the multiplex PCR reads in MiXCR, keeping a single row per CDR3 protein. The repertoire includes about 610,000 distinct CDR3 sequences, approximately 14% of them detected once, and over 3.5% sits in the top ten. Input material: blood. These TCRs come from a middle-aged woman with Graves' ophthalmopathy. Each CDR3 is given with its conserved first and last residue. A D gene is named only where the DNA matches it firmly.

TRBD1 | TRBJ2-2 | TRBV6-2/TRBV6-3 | CAMMDRANTGELFF
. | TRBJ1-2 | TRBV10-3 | CATRTQGENNYGYTF
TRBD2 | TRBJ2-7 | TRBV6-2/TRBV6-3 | CASSDPGLGVYEQYF
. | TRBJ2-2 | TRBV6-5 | CASWGTVNTGELFF
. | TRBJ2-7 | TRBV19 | CASSRSGRDSTYEQYF
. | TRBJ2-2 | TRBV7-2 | CASSLLTGELFF
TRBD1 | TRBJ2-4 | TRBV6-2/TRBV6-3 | CATAVISFVGQENIQYF
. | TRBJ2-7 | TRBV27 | CASSPTRNEQYF
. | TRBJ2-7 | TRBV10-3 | CATKGLGSSYEQYF
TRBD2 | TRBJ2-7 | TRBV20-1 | CSARGGWEGQIYEQYF
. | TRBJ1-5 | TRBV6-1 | CASRPGRRNQPQHF
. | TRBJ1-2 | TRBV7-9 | CASSMDRYYGYTF
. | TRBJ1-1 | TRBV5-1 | CASSLGSLGTEAFF
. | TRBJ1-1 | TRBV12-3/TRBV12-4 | CASSFWRGTEAFF
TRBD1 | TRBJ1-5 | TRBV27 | CASSPLAPGGDQPQHF
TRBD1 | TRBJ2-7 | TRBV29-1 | CSVKSRDRIYEQYF
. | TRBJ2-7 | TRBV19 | CASSIGQGGSYEQYF
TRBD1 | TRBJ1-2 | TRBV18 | CASSPSGQGDDGYTF
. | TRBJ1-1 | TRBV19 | CASSIISGLRNTEAFF
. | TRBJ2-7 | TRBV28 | CASRQGVYEQYF
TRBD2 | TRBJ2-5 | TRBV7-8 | CASSPTLASPQETQYF
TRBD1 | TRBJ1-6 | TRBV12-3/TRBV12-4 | CASSLTGPNSPLHF
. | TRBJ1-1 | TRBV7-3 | CASSLKGMNTEAFF
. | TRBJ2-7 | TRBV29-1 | CSVDRGHEQYF
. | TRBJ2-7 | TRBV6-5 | CASSYSSGGEQYF
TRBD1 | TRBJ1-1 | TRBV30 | CAWFHPGQGVGAFF
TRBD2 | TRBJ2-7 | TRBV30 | CASSGGGHSYEQYF
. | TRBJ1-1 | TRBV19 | CASMSYGTEAFF
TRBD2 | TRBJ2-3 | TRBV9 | CASSVGRERADTQYF
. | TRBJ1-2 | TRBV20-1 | CSASRDSHF
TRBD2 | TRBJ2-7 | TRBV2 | CASSVRQRENYEQYF
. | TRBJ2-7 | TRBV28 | CASIFGHEQYF
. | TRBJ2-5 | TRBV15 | CATSSPGGIQETQYF